A single sample gave rise to the 8 T cell receptor beta chains below, sequenced in a study of HIV-infected patients and healthy controls. MiXCR was run by TCRdb on the 5' RACE reads, yielding one entry per CDR3 protein. Among more than 15,000 distinct CDR3 sequences, approximately 19% were seen once, and the ten largest hold roughly a third. Sequencing used CD8+ T cells from blood. The receptors derive from a human donor in good health.

This clonotype was seen a few times. This chain links TRBV24-1 with TRBJ2-3, with a possible D match to TRBD1 (6 bases). This CDR3 has 14 amino acids. Trimming stripped 2 bases from V and 7 bases from J, with 12 bases between. The germline gives CDR1 KGHDR, CDR2 SFDVKD. CDR3 region: CATSDSDRPNTQYF. The CDR3, as DNA: TGTGCCACCAGTGATTCCGACAGGCCTAATACGCAGTATTTT.

This clonotype was recorded a few times. This chain links TRBV14 with TRBJ1-1; TRBD1 matches 7 bases. This CDR3 is built from 15 residues. The ends lost 2 bases at V and 3 bases at J; junction bases unmatched: 6. Germline values: CDR1 SGHDN, CDR2 FVKESK. The CDR3, as DNA: TGTGCCAGCAGCCAACCCTCCAGGGGGGACACTGAAGCTTTCTTT. It encodes CASSQPSRGDTEAFF.

This clonotype occurred a few times. The chain uses TRBV7-9 and TRBJ1-1, with D hard to call. This CDR3 comprises 13 residues. Germline V lookup: CDR1 SEHNR, CDR2 FQNEAQ (reference sequence). The V gene lost 1 base and the J gene lost 3 bases, with 6 bases spanning the gap. In DNA, the CDR3 is TGTGCCAGCAGCTTAGGGGCACACACTGAAGCTTTCTTT. It is translated as CASSLGAHTEAFF.

This clonotype was observed at least ten times. The chain carries TRBV6-1 and TRBJ2-3; either TRBD1 or TRBD2 may supply D (7 bases each). With 6 bases removed from V and 3 bases from J, the gap between germline ends came to 10 bases. Germline CDR1 reads MNHNS; CDR2 reads SASEGT. This CDR3 contains 13 residues. In nucleotides, the CDR3 is TGTGCCAGCAGCAGGGGGGGGACAGATACGCAGTATTTT. Protein: CASSRGGTDTQYF.

Ten or more counts support this clonotype. V gene TRBV18 combines with J gene TRBJ2-7; 7 bases match TRBD1. This CDR3 is built from 14 residues. The V gene's germline CDR1 is KGHSH and CDR2 LQKENI. Trimming cost V 5 bases and J 6 bases; bases outside gene matches: 10. CDR3 nucleotides: TGTGCCAGCTCAACAGTTTACAGGGGCGGCGAGCAGTACTTC. Protein product: CASSTVYRGGEQYF.

This clonotype was observed once. V is TRBV15 and J is TRBJ2-2, with 8 bases identical to TRBD1. This CDR3 contains 16 residues. Per germline, CDR1 LNHNV and CDR2 YYDKDF (reference sequence). The trim removed 0 bases at V and 7 bases at J, leaving 7 bases unmatched. This chain's CDR3 is CATSREFAGGSGELFF. CDR3 nucleotides: TGTGCCACCAGCAGAGAGTTTGCAGGGGGCAGCGGGGAGCTGTTTTTT.

The table lists this clonotype with a few counts. V is TRBV6-2 or TRBV6-3 and J is TRBJ2-7, with 12 bases that match TRBD2. V trimming: 0 bases; J trimming: 3 bases; junction bases outside the gene matches: 0. CDR3 length: 15 amino acids. Germline loops: CDR1 MNHEY, CDR2 SVGEGT. CDR3 in DNA: TGTGCCAGCAGTTACTCGACTAGCGGGGGCTACGAGCAGTACTTC. As protein: CASSYSTSGGYEQYF.

The CDR3 DNA is TGTGCCAGCAGCGTAGGTGGCGCGTTCTCCCGGTCGGATGGCTACACCTTC. Protein: CASSVGGAFSRSDGYTF. The chain couples TRBV9 to TRBJ1-2; D is uncertain. Germline CDR1 reads SGDLS; CDR2 reads YYNGEE. The CDR3 consists of 17 residues. V was trimmed by 0 bases and J by 6 bases, leaving 21 bases between them.